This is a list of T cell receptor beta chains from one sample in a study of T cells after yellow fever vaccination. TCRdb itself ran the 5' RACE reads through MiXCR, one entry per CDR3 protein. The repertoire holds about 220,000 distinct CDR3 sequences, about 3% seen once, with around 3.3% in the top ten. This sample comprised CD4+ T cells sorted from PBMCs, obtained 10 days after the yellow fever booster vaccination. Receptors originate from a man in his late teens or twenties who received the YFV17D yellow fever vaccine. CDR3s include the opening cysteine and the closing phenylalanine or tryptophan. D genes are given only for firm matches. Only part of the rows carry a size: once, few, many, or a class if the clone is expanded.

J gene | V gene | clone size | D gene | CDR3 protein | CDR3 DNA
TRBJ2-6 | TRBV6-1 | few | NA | CASSVAALGANVLTF | TGTGCCAGCAGTGTAGCGGCGCTTGGGGCCAACGTCCTGACTTTC
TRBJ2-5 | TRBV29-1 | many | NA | CSVDRGTETQYF | TGCAGCGTTGACAGGGGAACAGAGACCCAGTACTTC
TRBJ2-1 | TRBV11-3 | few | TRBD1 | CASSVAGTGAPNEQFF | TGTGCCAGCAGCGTAGCCGGGACAGGCGCACCCAATGAGCAGTTCTTC
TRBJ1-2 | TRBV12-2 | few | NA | CASRPPGKGEGRSWPIGYTF | TGTGCAAGTCGCCCCCCAGGAAAGGGAGAGGGCAGGTCCTGGCCTATTGGCTACACCTTC
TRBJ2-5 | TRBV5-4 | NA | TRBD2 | CASSPGGGDIETQYF | TGTGCCAGCAGTCCGGGCGGGGGGGACATAGAGACCCAGTACTTC
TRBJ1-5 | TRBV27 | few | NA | CASRPTGPGQSPQHF | TGTGCCAGCAGGCCCACCGGGCCGGGCCAATCGCCCCAGCATTTT
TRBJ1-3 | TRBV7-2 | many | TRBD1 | CASSFRQGALWGNTIYF | TGTGCCAGCAGCTTCCGACAGGGGGCTCTTTGGGGAAACACCATATATTTT
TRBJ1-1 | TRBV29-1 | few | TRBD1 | CSLRGGEGAPGTEAFF | TGCAGTCTCAGGGGGGGGGAGGGGGCGCCAGGCACTGAAGCTTTCTTT
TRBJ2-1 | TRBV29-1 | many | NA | CSVDRGVSSYNEQFF | TGCAGCGTTGATAGGGGAGTAAGCTCCTACAATGAGCAGTTCTTC
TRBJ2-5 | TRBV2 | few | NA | CASSNTVQETQYF | TGTGCCAGCTCCAATACAGTCCAAGAGACCCAGTACTTC
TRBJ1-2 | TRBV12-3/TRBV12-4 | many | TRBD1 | CASSSLGQAKGYTF | TGTGCCAGCAGTTCCCTGGGACAGGCGAAAGGCTACACCTTC
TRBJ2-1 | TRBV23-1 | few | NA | CASGHQNREPNNEQFF | TGCGCCAGCGGACACCAAAACCGGGAACCAAACAATGAGCAGTTCTTC
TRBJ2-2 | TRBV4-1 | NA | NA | CASSQRSQFNTGELFF | TGCGCCAGCAGCCAGAGGAGTCAGTTTAACACCGGGGAGCTGTTTTTT